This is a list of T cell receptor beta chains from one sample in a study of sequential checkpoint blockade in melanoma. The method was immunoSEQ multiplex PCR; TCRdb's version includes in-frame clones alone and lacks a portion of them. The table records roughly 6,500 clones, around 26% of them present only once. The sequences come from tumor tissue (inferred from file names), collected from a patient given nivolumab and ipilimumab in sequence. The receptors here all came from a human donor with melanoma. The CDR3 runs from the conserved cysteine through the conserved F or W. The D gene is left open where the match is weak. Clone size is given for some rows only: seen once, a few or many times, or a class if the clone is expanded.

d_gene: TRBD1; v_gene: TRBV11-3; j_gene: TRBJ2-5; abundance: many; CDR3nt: TGTGCCAGCAGCCCCTCGTGGACAGGGGAAGAGACCCAGTACTTC; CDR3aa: CASSPSWTGEETQYF
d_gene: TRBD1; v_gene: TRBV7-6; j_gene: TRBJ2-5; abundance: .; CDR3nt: TGTGCCAGCAGCTTAGGGACAGGGTACCAAGAGACCCAGTACTTC; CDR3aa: CASSLGTGYQETQYF
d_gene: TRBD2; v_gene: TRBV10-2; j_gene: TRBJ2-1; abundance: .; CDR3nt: TGCGCCAGCAGAGAAAGCGGGAACTTCTACAATGAGCAGTTCTTC; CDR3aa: CASRESGNFYNEQFF
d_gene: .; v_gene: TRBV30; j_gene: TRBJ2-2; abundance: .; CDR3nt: TGTGCCTGGAGTCCCACCGGGGAGCTGTTTTTT; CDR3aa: CAWSPTGELFF
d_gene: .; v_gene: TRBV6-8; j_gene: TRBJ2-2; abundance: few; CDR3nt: TGTGCCAGCTCCCCGGGGTACACCGGGGAGCTGTTTTTT; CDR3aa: CASSPGYTGELFF
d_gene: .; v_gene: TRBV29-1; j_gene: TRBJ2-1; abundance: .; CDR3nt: TGCAGCGTCCCTCCCGTTGGGCTTAGCTCCTACAATGAGCAGTTCTTC; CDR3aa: CSVPPVGLSSYNEQFF
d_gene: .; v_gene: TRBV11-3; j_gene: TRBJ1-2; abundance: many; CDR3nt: TGTGCCAGCAGCTTTTATTTTCTTAAAACAGCACGAGCTAACTATGGCTACACCTTC; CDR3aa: CASSFYFLKTARANYGYTF
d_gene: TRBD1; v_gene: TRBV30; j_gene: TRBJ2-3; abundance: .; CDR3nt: TGTGCCTGGAGTTCAGGACAGGGTGAAATGCCGCAGTATTTT; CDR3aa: CAWSSGQGEMPQYF
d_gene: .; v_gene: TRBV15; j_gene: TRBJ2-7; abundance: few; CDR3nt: TGTGCCACCAGCAGAGCCAGGACCCCCCACGAGCAGTACTTC; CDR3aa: CATSRARTPHEQYF
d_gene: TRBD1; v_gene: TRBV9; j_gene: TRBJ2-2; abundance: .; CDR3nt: TGTGCCAGCAGCGCAGGGGTAGGGGGCCTCGCCGGGGAGCTGTTTTTT; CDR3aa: CASSAGVGGLAGELFF
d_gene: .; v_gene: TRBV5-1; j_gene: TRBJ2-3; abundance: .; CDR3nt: TGCGCCAGCAGCTTGGGTTTCGGTGGGGCCGATACGCAGTATTTT; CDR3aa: CASSLGFGGADTQYF
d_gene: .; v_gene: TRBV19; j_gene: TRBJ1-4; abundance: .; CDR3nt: TGTGCCAGTAGTACGCGGACGTCAACTAATGAAAAACTGTTTTTT; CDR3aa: CASSTRTSTNEKLFF
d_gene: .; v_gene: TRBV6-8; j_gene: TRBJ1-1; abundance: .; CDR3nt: TGTGCCAGCACCACGGGTGAAATCACTGAAGCTTTCTTT; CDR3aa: CASTTGEITEAFF
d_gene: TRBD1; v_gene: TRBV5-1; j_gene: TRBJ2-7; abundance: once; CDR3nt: TGCGCCAGCAGCATTTCAGGGGGAGTCCCCTACGAGCAGTACTTC; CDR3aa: CASSISGGVPYEQYF
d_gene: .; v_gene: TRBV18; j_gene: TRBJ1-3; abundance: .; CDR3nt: TGTGCCAGCTCACCACGAATGGTGGAACAGGGCTCTGGAAACACCATATATTTT; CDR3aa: CASSPRMVEQGSGNTIYF
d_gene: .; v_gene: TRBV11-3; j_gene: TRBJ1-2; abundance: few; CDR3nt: TGTGCCAGCAGCTTTTCCAGTTCGGTAGGGTCTGACTATGGCTACACCTTC; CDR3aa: CASSFSSSVGSDYGYTF
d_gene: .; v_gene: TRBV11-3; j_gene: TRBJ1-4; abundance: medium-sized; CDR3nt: TGTGCCAGCAGCTTGGAGAACAGGAGGAATGAAAAACTGTTTTTT; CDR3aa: CASSLENRRNEKLFF
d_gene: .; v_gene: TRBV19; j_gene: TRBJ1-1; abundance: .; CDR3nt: TGTGCCAGTACCTCGAGGACCGAGGGACACCAGGAGGCTTTCTTT; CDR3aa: CASTSRTEGHQEAFF
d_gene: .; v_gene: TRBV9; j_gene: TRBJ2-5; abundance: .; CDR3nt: TGTGCCAGCAGCGGGTTCCAAGAGACCCAGTACTTC; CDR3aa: CASSGFQETQYF
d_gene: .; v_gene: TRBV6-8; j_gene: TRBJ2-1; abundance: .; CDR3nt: TGTGCCAGCAGTTACTCGAGCTCAAACAATGAGCAGTTCTTC; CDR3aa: CASSYSSSNNEQFF
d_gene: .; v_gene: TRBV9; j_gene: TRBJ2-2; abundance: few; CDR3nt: TGTGCCAGCAGCGAGTTGAACACCGGGGAGCTGTTTTTT; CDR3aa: CASSELNTGELFF
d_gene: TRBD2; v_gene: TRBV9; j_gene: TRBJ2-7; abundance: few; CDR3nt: TGTGCCAGCAGCGGGGGACTAGCGGGAGGGTACGAGCAGTACTTC; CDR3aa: CASSGGLAGGYEQYF
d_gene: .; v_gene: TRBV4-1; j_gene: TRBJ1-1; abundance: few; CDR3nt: TGCGCCAGCAGCCAAGATAGGTCCCAGGTTAACACTGAAGCTTTCTTT; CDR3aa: CASSQDRSQVNTEAFF
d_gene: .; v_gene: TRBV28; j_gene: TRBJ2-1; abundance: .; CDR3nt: TGTGCCAGCAGTTTTGTCGGGACATCTAACAATGAGCAGTTCTTC; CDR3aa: CASSFVGTSNNEQFF
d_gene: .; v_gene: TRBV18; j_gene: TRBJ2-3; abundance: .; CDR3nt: TGTGCCAGCTCACCACCGACGACAGATACGCAGTATTTT; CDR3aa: CASSPPTTDTQYF
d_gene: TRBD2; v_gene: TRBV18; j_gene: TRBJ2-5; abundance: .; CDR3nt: TGTGCCAGCTCACCAAGCGGGAGGGCCGGGGAGACCCAGTACTTC; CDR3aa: CASSPSGRAGETQYF
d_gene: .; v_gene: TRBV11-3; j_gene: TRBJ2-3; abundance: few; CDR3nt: TGTGCCAGCAGCTTGACCGGGCAGGTTTACACAGATACGCAGTATTTT; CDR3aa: CASSLTGQVYTDTQYF
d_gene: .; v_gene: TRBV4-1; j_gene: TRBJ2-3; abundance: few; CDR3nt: TGCGCCAGCAGCCAAGATACGTCGGGAGATACGCAGTATTTT; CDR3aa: CASSQDTSGDTQYF
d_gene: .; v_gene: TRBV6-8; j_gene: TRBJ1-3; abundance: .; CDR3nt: TGTGCCAGCAGTTACTCCGACGACTCTGGAAACACCATATATTTT; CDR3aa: CASSYSDDSGNTIYF
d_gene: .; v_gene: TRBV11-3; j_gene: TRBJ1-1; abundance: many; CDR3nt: TGTGCCAGCAGCTTATACTTCGGGTTTTTATCCCTTAACACTGAAGCTTTCTTT; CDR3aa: CASSLYFGFLSLNTEAFF
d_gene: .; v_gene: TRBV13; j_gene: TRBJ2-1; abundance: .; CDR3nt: TGTGCCAGCAGCTTAGAGTTGGCGTTCGGGGGTTTAAATGAGCAGTTCTTC; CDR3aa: CASSLELAFGGLNEQFF
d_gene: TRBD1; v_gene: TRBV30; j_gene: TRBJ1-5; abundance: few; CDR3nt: TGTGCCTGGAGTACGCCGGACAGGCGATCTCAGCCCCAGCATTTT; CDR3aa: CAWSTPDRRSQPQHF
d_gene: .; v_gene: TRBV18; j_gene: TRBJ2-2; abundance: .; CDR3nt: TGTGCCAGCTCACCCCCCGTTAACACCGGGGAGCTGTTTTTT; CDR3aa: CASSPPVNTGELFF
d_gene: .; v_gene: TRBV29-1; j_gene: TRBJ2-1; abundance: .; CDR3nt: TGCAGCGTTGATTCCCCTAGCCGCTCCTACAATGAGCAGTTCTTC; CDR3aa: CSVDSPSRSYNEQFF
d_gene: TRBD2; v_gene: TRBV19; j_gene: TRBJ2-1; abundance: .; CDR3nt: TGTGCCAGTAGTATAGGCCCTAGCGGGGGTATCTCCTACAATGAGCAGTTCTTC; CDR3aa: CASSIGPSGGISYNEQFF
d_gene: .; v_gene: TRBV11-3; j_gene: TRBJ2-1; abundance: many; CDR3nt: TGTGCCAGCAGCTTAGAGTGGGGGGCTGATGAGCAGTTCTTC; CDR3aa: CASSLEWGADEQFF
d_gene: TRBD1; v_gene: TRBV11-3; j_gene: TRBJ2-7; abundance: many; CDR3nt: TGTGCCAGCAGCTTAGGACAGGGGAAGCCCTACGAGCAGTACTTC; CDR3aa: CASSLGQGKPYEQYF
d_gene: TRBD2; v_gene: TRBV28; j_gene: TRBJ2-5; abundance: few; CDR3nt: TGTGCCAGCAGTTTGTGGACTAGCGGGAAGGCGGAAGAGACCCAGTACTTC; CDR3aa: CASSLWTSGKAEETQYF
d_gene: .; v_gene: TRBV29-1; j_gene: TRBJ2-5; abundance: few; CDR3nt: TGCAGCATTGCTTTTCACCTTGGGCAAGAGACCCAGTACTTC; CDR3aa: CSIAFHLGQETQYF
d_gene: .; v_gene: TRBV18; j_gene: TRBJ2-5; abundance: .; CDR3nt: TGTGCCAGCTCACCACCGGGTGGAGAGACCCAGTACTTC; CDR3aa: CASSPPGGETQYF
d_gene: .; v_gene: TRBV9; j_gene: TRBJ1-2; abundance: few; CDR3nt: TGTGCCAGCAGCGTAGCGCAAATGGGCGGCTACACCTTC; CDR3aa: CASSVAQMGGYTF
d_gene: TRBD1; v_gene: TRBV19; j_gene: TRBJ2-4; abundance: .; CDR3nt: TGTGCCAGTAGTATTAGGGACAGTAGTCCGAACATTCAGTACTTC; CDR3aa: CASSIRDSSPNIQYF
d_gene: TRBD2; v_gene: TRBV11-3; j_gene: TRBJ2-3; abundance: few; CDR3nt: TGTGCCAGCAGACCCGGGACTAGCGGGATCGGAGGGGTAGATACGCAGTATTTT; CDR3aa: CASRPGTSGIGGVDTQYF
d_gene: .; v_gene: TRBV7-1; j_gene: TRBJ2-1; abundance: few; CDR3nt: TGTGCCAGCAGCCCCGTGATGGTAAATGAGCAGTTCTTC; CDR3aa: CASSPVMVNEQFF
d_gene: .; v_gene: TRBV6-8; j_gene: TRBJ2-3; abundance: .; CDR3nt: TGTGCCAGCAGTCCCGGACTCCGCACAGATACGCAGTATTTT; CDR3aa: CASSPGLRTDTQYF
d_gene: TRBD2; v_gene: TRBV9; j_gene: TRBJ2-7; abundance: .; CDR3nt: TGTGCCAGCAGCGTAGGTGATAGCGGGACCGGCGAGCAGTACTTC; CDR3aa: CASSVGDSGTGEQYF
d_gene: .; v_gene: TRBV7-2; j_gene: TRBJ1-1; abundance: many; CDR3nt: TGTGCCAGCAGCCCCGTGGGGGGTACTGAAGCTTTCTTT; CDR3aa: CASSPVGGTEAFF
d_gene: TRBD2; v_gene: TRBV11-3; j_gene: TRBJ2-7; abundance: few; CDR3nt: TGTGCCAGCAGCTCAAGGGCGGGAGGCGGCTCCTACGAGCAGTACTTC; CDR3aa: CASSSRAGGGSYEQYF
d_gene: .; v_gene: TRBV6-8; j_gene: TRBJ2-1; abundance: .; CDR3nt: TGTGCCATCAGTGCGGGGACTGGACACAATGAGCAGTTCTTC; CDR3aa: CAISAGTGHNEQFF
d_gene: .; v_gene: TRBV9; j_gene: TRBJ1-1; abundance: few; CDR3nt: TGTGCCAGCAGCGCCGCCGACACTGAAGCTTTCTTT; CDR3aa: CASSAADTEAFF
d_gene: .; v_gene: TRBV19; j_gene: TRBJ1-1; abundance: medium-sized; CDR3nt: TGTGCCAGTAGCTTAGGAGGGGGCACTGAAGCTTTCTTT; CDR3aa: CASSLGGGTEAFF
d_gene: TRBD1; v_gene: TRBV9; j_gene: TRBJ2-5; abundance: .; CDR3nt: TGTGCCAGCAGCGTATATGGGACAGGGGTCCAAGAGACCCAGTACTTC; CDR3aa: CASSVYGTGVQETQYF
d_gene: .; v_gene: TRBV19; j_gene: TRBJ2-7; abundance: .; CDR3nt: TGTGCCAGTAGTAACGGACAGCTAGCCTACGAGCAGTACTTC; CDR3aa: CASSNGQLAYEQYF